This T cell receptor (beta chain) was sequenced in a study of CD8+CD57+ T cells in acquired aplastic anemia (dated by TCRdb to 2016 to 2018). As for the study more broadly: On average, sorted CD4+ and CD8+ cells yielded roughly 3.4 ug of extracted DNA, with a range of roughly 0.18 to 30 ug. A CD8+CD57+ expansion meant a frequency higher than the mean frequency seen in healthy subjects. The paper's findings and limits, for the study overall: Nearly 30 CD8+ CDR3 sequences were found in both patients and controls but appeared to be highly expressed in patients and within the immunodominant clones of the patients. Patients and healthy controls showed no significant difference in CD8+ Simpson's diversity (P=0.060).

V is trimmed back by 5 bases and J by 6 bases, and the junction contains 8 bases that no gene match accounts for. The CDR3, cysteine through phenylalanine, is 14 amino acids long. This entry keeps only the CDR3 DNA: 42 bases, framed from base 1. CDR1 ENHRY and CDR2 SYGVKD were looked up in the germline V gene. Genomic DNA was used as template for profiling of TCR beta VDJ combinations and CDR3 sequences. TCR repertoire sequencing was run on an Illumina HiSeq 2000. Turning to the authors' computational methods: Repertoires were assessed using TRBV/TRBJ rearrangement plots, CDR3 size and DJ length profiles, and Simpson's diversity index. The immunodominant clone was defined as the most abundant DNA sequence in deep sequencing data. CDR3 amino acid sequences were checked for sharing between subjects and were compared against published repertoires and the VDJdb database. Clones were called with MiXCR by TCRdb after fastp trimmed the public reads at Q25, and only in-frame beta chains were retained. Rows with a matching CDR3 protein are joined into one entry that keeps the most common DNA and genes. The V and J calls and clone size are TCRdb's, not the authors'. The sample has roughly 500,000 distinct CDR3 sequences on record, around 30% of them singletons. The top ten constitute around 0.82% of the sample.

This clonotype appeared once. It has no known antigen specificity. Nothing much larger sits one base from this clone, and base qualities are not available. Just one read gives weak support. Flow cytometry had shown CD8+CD57+ cell expansion in the patients selected for sequencing. Severe acquired aplastic anemia was diagnosed in all patients according to International Study of Aplastic Anemia and Agranulocytosis and Camitta criteria. At the time blood was sampled, none of the patients had received any therapy. The study deep-sequenced TCR repertoires of sorted CD4+ and CD8+ blood T cells from severe aplastic anemia patients and healthy subjects. Patients were enrolled under clinicaltrials.gov protocols 00001620, 01623167, 00001397, 00071045, 00081523 and 00961064 in the USA. Ficoll-Paque density gradient centrifugation was used to isolate peripheral blood mononuclear cells. Before DNA was extracted, CD4+ and CD8+ T cells were sorted using either FACS or magnetic beads.

The rearrangement joined TRBV10-3 to TRBJ2-7, and TRBD2 matches 9 of the central bases. The receptor's source is a human donor with aplastic anemia. Sequencing input: sorted CD4+, CD8+, or CD8+CD57+ T cells (not recorded which) from PBMCs. The CDR3 protein: CAISPSGVFSEQYF. The bases read TGTGCCATCAGTCCTAGCGGGGTGTTTAGCGAGCAGTACTTC.